The source of this T cell receptor beta chain is a study of T cell clusters in autoimmune cytopenias. As for the study in general: A median of around 50,000 TRB reads per sample yielded a median roughly 2,500 distinct clonotypes.

Note on this clonotype: Its antigen is unidentified.

General study findings and limits: No experiment has yet validated the function of the T cell clusters defined in silico. Primary autoimmune cytopenia patients seemingly lacked the physiological T cell clusters found in healthy donors.

Looked up from germline, CDR1 is SQVTM and CDR2 is ANQGSEA. The length of the CDR3 is 13 residues. TRB rearrangements were amplified by touch-down multiplex PCR with mixed TRB-A/B primers. Reprocessing the multiplex PCR reads, TCRdb reports a single entry for every CDR3 protein and omits DNA. The specimen's table records approximately 590 distinct CDR3 sequences. TRB amplification used roughly 250 ng of peripheral blood genomic DNA. These records were also assigned to another study, of T cell repertoires in aging, cancer and after chemotherapy. This second report adds: In each cancer cohort, median generation probability increased across chemotherapy, suggesting thymic output rebounded.

Material for sequencing was peripheral blood. The chain recombines TRBV29-1 with TRBJ1-3; TCRdb's D call of TRBD1 is untestable without DNA. This TCR derives from a human donor with chronic lymphocytic leukemia. The CDR3 reads CSVEDTGGNTIYF.